This T cell receptor (beta chain) was sequenced for a study of T cells in Graves' hyperthyroidism and ophthalmopathy. Study information: At the time of initial diagnosis and before any treatment, peripheral blood was collected. Study-level findings and limits: Most clonotypes expanded in the thyroid (above 0.001) were also present in blood. A 13 V-J signature model discriminated ophthalmopathy versus stable hyperthyroidism.

This clonotype was seen repeatedly, ten times or more. Its target is unknown. Per germline, CDR1 DFQATT and CDR2 SNEGSKA (reference sequence). The CDR3 covers 13 residues. V dropped 5 bases and J dropped 4; count of bases not matched to a gene: 4. The CDR3 regions of TCR beta were amplified from RNA transcripts. In the first-round RT-PCR of the TCR CDR3, the HTBI primer set was used. From the multiplex PCR reads, TCRdb called clonotypes with MiXCR, one entry per CDR3 protein. The sample comprises fewer than 600,000 distinct CDR3 sequences, about an eighth of which are singletons, and about a sixth rests with the top ten. The study enrolled patients aged 18 to 65 with newly diagnosed hyperthyroidism of under 2 months' duration.

The sequencing sample was made of blood. The V call is TRBV20-1, the J call TRBJ1-1; TRBD1 matches at 10 bases. This TCR derives from a woman between 18 and 29 years old with Graves' hyperthyroidism. The CDR3 DNA is TGCAGTGCTGAGGGACAGGGGAGCACTGAAGCTTTCTTT. This gives the protein CSAEGQGSTEAFF.